Below, 31 T cell receptor beta chains from the same sample are listed, as sequenced in a study of CXCR3-negative and CXCR3-positive naive CD8 T cells. General observations from the study: CXCR3-negative naive cells had less hydrophobic TRB CDR3s than did CXCR3-positive naive cells.

TRB cDNA libraries were made by UMI-labeled 5' RACE. Using the 5' RACE reads, TCRdb records one entry per CDR3 protein without DNA. This table lists 55,000 to 65,000 distinct CDR3 sequences. The antigens for these receptors are not known. The specimen sequenced was naive CXCR3+ CD8+ T cells from blood. Documented subset: CD45RO-CCR7+CD27+CD95- naive CD8+ T cells expressing CXCR3 (TNR3+). The receptors were sampled from a human donor in good health. Some clones in this sample may be carry-over from other donors' samples.

V usage is TRBV28 and J usage is TRBJ2-7; TCRdb calls TRBD1, which cannot be checked without DNA. The CDR3 contains 11 residues. CDR1 MDHEN and CDR2 SYDVKM come from the germline V gene. CDR3 loop: CASQGVYEQYF.

The CDR3 sequence is CASSQQEGLGGNTIYF. This rearrangement joins TRBV4-3 to TRBJ1-3. Germline-derived CDR1 and CDR2 are LGHNA and YSLEER. The CDR3 spans 16 residues.

The CDR3: CASSYLGGGEGYEQFF. This sequence joins TRBV6-5 and TRBJ2-1; TCRdb lists TRBD2, though no DNA is available to test this call. Germline values: CDR1 MNHEY, CDR2 SVGAGI. The CDR3 spans 16 residues.

The chain employs TRBV4-3 and TRBJ2-3; TCRdb's D gene call, TRBD1, goes unchecked for lack of DNA. The germline CDR1 and CDR2 sequences are LGHNA and YSLEER. This CDR3 region has 15 residues. The CDR3 loop reads CASSQITGAGDTQYF.

The chain combines TRBV7-3 with TRBJ2-1; there is no DNA to check the TCRdb D call of TRBD1. From germline, CDR1 is SGHTA and CDR2 FQGTGA. This CDR3 comprises 13 residues. CDR3 residues: CASSMGVRNEQFF.

The chain carries TRBV28 and TRBJ2-5. Looked up from germline, CDR1 is MDHEN and CDR2 is SYDVKM. This CDR3 has 14 residues. CDR3 region: CASSFVQIQETQYF.

The V gene is TRBV6-5, the J gene TRBJ1-1; TCRdb's D call of TRBD1 is untestable without DNA. The CDR3 sequence is 15 residues long. The germline gives CDR1 MNHEY, CDR2 SVGAGI. The CDR3 sequence: CASSWTLTGNTEAFF.

The chain joins TRBV12-3 or TRBV12-4 to TRBJ2-7; TCRdb gives TRBD1 as the D gene, but with no DNA this cannot be confirmed. This CDR3 contains 15 residues. The CDR3 here is CASRGGKGPPYEQYF.

This rearrangement joins TRBV9 to TRBJ2-1. The germline CDR1 and CDR2 sequences are SGDLS and YYNGEE. This CDR3 contains 16 residues. The CDR3 loop is CASSVGAYSSYNEQFF.

The CDR3 sequence: CASSYQAGNNEQFF. The chain joins TRBV5-6 to TRBJ2-1; TCRdb proposes TRBD2, but this gene call is untestable without DNA. This CDR3 region has 14 residues. From germline, CDR1 is SGHDT and CDR2 YYEEEE.

The chain has TRBV25-1 and TRBJ1-1. The length of the CDR3 is 12 residues. Germline V gene data show CDR1 as MGHDK and CDR2 as SYGVNS. This CDR3 reads CASSEYPTEAFF. Variable domain in full (rest from reference TRBV25-1 and TRBJ1-1): EADIYQTPRYLVIGTGKKITLECSQTMGHDKMYWYQQDPGMELHLIHYSYGVNSTEKGDLSSESTVSRIRTEHFPLTLESARPSHTSQYLCASSEYPTEAFFGQGTRLTVV.

V is TRBV14 and J is TRBJ2-5. Germline V gives CDR1 SGHDN, CDR2 FVKESK. The CDR3 loop spans 14 amino acids. CDR3 in amino acids: CASSQEGVGETQYF.

J is TRBJ1-2 and V is TRBV15. The CDR3 runs 14 residues. The germline V gene has CDR1 LNHNV and CDR2 YYDKDF (reference sequence). The CDR3 here is CATSREESNYGYTF.

V usage is TRBV27 and J usage is TRBJ1-2. The CDR3 spans 13 residues. Germline assignment: CDR1 MNHEY and CDR2 SMNVEV (reference sequence). CDR3 region: CASSLGSGSGYTF.

CDR3 protein: CASSESSWSLNEKLFF. The gene calls are TRBV10-2 and TRBJ1-4. Germline CDR1 is WSHSY and CDR2 is SAAADI. The CDR3 is 16 amino acids.

The V call is TRBV4-3, the J call TRBJ2-7. CDR3 length equals 14 residues. Germline V CDR1 and CDR2: LGHNA, YSLEER. The CDR3 region is CASSQDYNTYEQYF.

The genes are TRBV3-1 and TRBJ2-5; checking the TCRdb D call of TRBD2 is not possible without DNA. The CDR3 has 16 amino acids. From germline, CDR1 is LGHDT and CDR2 YNNKEL (reference sequence). CDR3 in amino acids: CASSSTSGGAEETQYF.

This chain uses TRBV15 with TRBJ2-3. In germline, CDR1 is LNHNV, CDR2 YYDKDF (reference sequence). CDR3 length: 17 amino acids. CDR3 sequence reads: CATSRDFRRPSTDTQYF.

The chain uses TRBV12-3 or TRBV12-4 and TRBJ1-4; TCRdb's assignment of TRBD1 cannot be checked, as there is no DNA. The CDR3 totals 14 residues. CDR3 amino acids: CASSQDRGNEKLFF.

The chain joins TRBV7-2 to TRBJ2-2. The CDR3 sequence is 13 residues long. CDR1 and CDR2 (germline): SGHTA, FQGNSA. CDR3 residues: CASSLLLAGELFF.

V usage is TRBV5-1 and J usage is TRBJ1-2; TCRdb selects TRBD1, and the lack of DNA leaves this call unchecked. This CDR3 has 15 amino acids. Germline V gene lookup returns CDR1 SGHRS and CDR2 YFSETQ. CDR3 protein: CASSLKRDGGYGYTF.

The chain uses TRBV4-2 and TRBJ2-7; without DNA, the TCRdb call of TRBD2 cannot be checked. This CDR3 region has 16 residues. The germline V gene encodes CDR1 LGHNA and CDR2 YNFKEQ. The CDR3 protein is CASSPRTSGDSYEQYF.

This chain links TRBV12-3 or TRBV12-4 with TRBJ2-3. The length of the CDR3 is 15 residues. This chain's CDR3 is CASKLEPTPTDTQYF.

This chain joins TRBV7-8 and TRBJ1-5; TCRdb lists TRBD1, though no DNA is available to test this call. Germline V gene lookup returns CDR1 SGHVS and CDR2 FQNEAQ. This CDR3 region has 15 residues. The CDR3 is CASSLDGQGGQPQHF.

This CDR3 reads CATSALPVAGEKLFF. This chain links TRBV15 with TRBJ1-4. Germline values: CDR1 LNHNV, CDR2 YYDKDF (reference sequence). The CDR3 runs to 15 residues.

The chain carries TRBV7-9 and TRBJ2-2. Per the germline V gene, CDR1 is SEHNR and CDR2 is FQNEAQ (reference sequence). The CDR3 extends over 15 amino acids. The CDR3 protein is CASSFPRARTGELFF.

The chain links TRBV28 to TRBJ2-5. The CDR3 runs 14 residues. Germline lookup yields CDR1 MDHEN and CDR2 SYDVKM. The CDR3 loop is CASTWQYLGETQYF.

The gene calls are TRBV4-1 and TRBJ2-1; lacking DNA, the TRBD2 call made by TCRdb goes unchecked. Germline assignment: CDR1 MGHRA and CDR2 YSYEKL. The CDR3 consists of 14 residues. The CDR3 is CASSQALRVLAQFF.

V is TRBV20-1 and J is TRBJ2-7; the TCRdb D gene call, TRBD2, has no DNA to confirm it. Germline CDR1 is DFQATT and CDR2 is SNEGSKA (reference sequence). This CDR3 has 15 residues. This CDR3 is CSASGLLDRSYEQYF.

The rearrangement uses TRBV29-1 and TRBJ2-7; TCRdb's D call, TRBD1, is unchecked because there is no DNA. In germline, CDR1 is SQVTM, CDR2 ANQGSEA. The CDR3 loop spans 13 amino acids. Here the CDR3 reads CSVTGNTALEQYF.

This sequence joins TRBV14 and TRBJ2-5; there is no DNA to check the TCRdb D call of TRBD1. The CDR3 extends over 15 amino acids. Germline lookup yields CDR1 SGHDN and CDR2 FVKESK. The CDR3 protein is CASSHYRAVQETQYF.